Listed below are T cell receptor beta chains from one sample, sequenced in a study of blood T cell repertoires in COVID-19. Generated by immunoSEQ multiplex PCR, the TCRdb table keeps only in-frame clones and is missing some. The table lists roughly 180,000 clones, 86% of them singletons, with 8% to 10% in the top ten. Sequenced: PBMCs or T cells enriched from blood (not recorded which). The source is a woman under 40 who had recovered from COVID-19. CDR3s include the opening cysteine and the closing phenylalanine or tryptophan. Fields, in order: J gene, V gene, D gene, CDR3 protein, CDR3 DNA. D genes are given only for firm matches.

TRBJ1-5 | TRBV28 | - | CAARNHVGNQPQHF | TGTGCCGCGAGAAATCACGTGGGCAATCAGCCCCAGCATTTT
TRBJ2-5 | TRBV7-2 | - | CASSQGIQETQYF | TGTGCCAGCAGCCAGGGTATCCAAGAGACCCAGTACTTC
TRBJ1-1 | TRBV15 | - | CATSRGRAASNTEAFF | TGTGCCACCAGCAGAGGCAGGGCGGCTTCGAACACTGAAGCTTTCTTT
TRBJ1-2 | TRBV6-5 | TRBD1 | CASSLQGETRYTF | TGTGCCAGCAGTTTGCAGGGGGAAACGCGCTACACCTTC
TRBJ2-1 | TRBV19 | TRBD2 | CASSSLAGNEQFF | TGTGCCAGTAGTAGCCTAGCGGGGAATGAGCAGTTCTTC
TRBJ1-5 | TRBV3-1/TRBV3-2 | - | CASSLSLRAGLHSNQPQHF | TGTGCCAGCAGCCTCTCGCTCCGGGCAGGACTCCATAGCAATCAGCCCCAGCATTTT
TRBJ2-5 | TRBV19 | TRBD2 | CASSVRAGSNFHF | TGTGCCAGTAGCGTCCGAGCGGGATCGAACTTTCACTTC
TRBJ1-4 | TRBV2 | TRBD1 | CASSAQGARTNEKLFF | TGTGCCAGCAGCGCACAGGGGGCGCGAACTAATGAAAAACTGTTTTTT
TRBJ2-7 | TRBV28 | - | CASSPSTAGPPYEQYF | TGTGCCAGCAGTCCGTCGACCGCGGGACCTCCCTACGAGCAGTACTTC
TRBJ2-1 | TRBV6-4 | TRBD2 | CASSEGTSYNEQFF | TGTGCCAGCAGTGAGGGGACTAGCTACAATGAGCAGTTCTTC
TRBJ1-5 | TRBV28 | - | CASSLQGIGQPQHF | TGTGCCAGCAGTTTACAGGGGATCGGTCAGCCCCAGCATTTT
TRBJ2-3 | TRBV7-2 | TRBD2 | CASSSGDYGTDTQYF | TGTGCCAGCAGCTCCGGGGACTATGGCACAGATACGCAGTATTTT
TRBJ2-3 | TRBV19 | TRBD2 | CASSIRLDVAGGPPDTQYF | TGTGCCAGTAGTATAAGGTTGGATGTAGCGGGAGGGCCCCCAGATACGCAGTATTTT